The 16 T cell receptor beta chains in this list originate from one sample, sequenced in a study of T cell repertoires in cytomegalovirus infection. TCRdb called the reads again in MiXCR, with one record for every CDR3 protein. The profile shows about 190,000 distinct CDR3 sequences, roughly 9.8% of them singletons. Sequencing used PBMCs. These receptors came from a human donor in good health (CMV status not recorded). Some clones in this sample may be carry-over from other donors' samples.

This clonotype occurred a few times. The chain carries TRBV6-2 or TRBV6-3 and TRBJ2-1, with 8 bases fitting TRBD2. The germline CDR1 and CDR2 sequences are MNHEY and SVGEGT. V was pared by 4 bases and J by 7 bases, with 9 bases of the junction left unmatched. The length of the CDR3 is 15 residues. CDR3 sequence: CASSLGTSGLNEQFF. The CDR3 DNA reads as TGTGCCAGCAGTTTGGGCACTAGCGGACTTAATGAGCAGTTCTTC.

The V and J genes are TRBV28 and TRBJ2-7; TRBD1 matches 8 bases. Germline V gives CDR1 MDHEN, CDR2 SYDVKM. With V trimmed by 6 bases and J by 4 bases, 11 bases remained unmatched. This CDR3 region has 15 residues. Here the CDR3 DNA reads TGTGCCAGCAGATCTGGGACAGGTTGGATTTACGAGCAGTACTTC. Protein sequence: CASRSGTGWIYEQYF. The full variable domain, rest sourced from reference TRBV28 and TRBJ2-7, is DVKVTQSSRYLVKRTGEKVFLECVQDMDHENMFWYRQDPGLGLRLIYFSYDVKMKEKGDIPEGYSVSREKKERFSLILESASTNQTSMYLCASRSGTGWIYEQYFGPGTRLTVT.

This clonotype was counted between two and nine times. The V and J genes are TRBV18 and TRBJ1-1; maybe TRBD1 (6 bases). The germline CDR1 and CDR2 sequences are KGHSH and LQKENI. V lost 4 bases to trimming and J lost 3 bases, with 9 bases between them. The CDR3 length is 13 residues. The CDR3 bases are TGTGCCAGCTCACAGGGGGGGGACACTGAAGCTTTCTTT. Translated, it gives CASSQGGDTEAFF.

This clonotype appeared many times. The CDR3 bases are TGTGCCAGCACTACGACTAGCGGGAGTACCGGGGAGCTGTTTTTT. Translating gives CASTTTSGSTGELFF. V and J are TRBV7-2 and TRBJ2-2, with TRBD2 matching 12 bases. The CDR3 spans 15 residues. After removal of 7 bases from V and 5 bases from J, the junction contained 5 bases not matched to a gene. Germline V gene data show CDR1 as SGHTA and CDR2 as FQGNSA.

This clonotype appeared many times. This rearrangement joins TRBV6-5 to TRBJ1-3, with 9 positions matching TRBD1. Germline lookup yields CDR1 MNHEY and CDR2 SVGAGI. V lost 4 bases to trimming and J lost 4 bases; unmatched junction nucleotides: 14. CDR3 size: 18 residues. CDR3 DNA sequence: TGTGCCAGCAGTTTCTCCGCCCTACAGGGGGCGCCCGGAAACACCATATATTTT. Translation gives CASSFSALQGAPGNTIYF.

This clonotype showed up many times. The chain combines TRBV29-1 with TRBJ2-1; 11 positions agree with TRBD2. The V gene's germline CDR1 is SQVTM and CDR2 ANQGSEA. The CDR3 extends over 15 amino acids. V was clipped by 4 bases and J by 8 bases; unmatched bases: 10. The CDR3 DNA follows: TGCAGCGTTGGCAACCCTAGCGGGAGGTTTGATGAGCAGTTCTTC. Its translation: CSVGNPSGRFDEQFF.

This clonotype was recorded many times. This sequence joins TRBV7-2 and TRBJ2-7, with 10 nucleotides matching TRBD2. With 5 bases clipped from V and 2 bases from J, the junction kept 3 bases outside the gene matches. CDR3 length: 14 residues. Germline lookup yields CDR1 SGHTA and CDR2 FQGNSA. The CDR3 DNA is TGTGCCAGCAGCGCAAGCGGGGGGGCCTACGAGCAGTACTTC. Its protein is CASSASGGAYEQYF.

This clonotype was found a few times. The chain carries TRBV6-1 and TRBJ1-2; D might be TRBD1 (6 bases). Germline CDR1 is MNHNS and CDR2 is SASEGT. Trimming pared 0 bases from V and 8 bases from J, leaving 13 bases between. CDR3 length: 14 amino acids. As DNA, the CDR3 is TGTGCCAGCAGTGAAGCTCCCAGGGGAGGAGGCTACACCTTC. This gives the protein CASSEAPRGGGYTF.

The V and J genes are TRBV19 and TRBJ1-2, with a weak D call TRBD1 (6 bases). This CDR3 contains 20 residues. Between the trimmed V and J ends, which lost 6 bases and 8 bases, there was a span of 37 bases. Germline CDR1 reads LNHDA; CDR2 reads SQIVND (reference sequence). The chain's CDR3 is CASRLRRIGGAGRITGGYTF. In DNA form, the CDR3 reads TGTGCCAGTAGACTCCGCCGTATTGGGGGGGCTGGCAGGATAACAGGAGGCTACACCTTC.

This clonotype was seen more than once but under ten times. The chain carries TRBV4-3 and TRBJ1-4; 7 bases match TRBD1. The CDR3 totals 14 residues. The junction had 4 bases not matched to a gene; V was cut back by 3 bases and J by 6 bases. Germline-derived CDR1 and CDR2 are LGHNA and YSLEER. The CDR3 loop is CASSQTGWDEKLFF. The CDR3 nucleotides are TGCGCCAGCAGCCAGACAGGGTGGGATGAAAAACTGTTTTTT.

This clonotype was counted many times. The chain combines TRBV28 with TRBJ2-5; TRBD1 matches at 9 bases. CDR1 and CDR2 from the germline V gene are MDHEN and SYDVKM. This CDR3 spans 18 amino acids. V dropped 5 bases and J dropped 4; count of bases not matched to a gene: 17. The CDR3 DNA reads TGTGCCAGCAGTCCAACCGGGACAGGGAATTTTGGGACAGAGACCCAGTACTTC. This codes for CASSPTGTGNFGTETQYF. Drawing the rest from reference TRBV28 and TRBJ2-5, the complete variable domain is DVKVTQSSRYLVKRTGEKVFLECVQDMDHENMFWYRQDPGLGLRLIYFSYDVKMKEKGDIPEGYSVSREKKERFSLILESASTNQTSMYLCASSPTGTGNFGTETQYFGPGTRLLVL.

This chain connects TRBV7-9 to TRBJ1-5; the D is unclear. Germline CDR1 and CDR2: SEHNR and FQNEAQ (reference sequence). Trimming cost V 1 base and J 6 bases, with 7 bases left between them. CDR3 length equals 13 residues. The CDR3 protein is CASSLGVFQPQHF. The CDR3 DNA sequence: TGTGCCAGCAGCTTAGGAGTCTTTCAGCCCCAGCATTTT.

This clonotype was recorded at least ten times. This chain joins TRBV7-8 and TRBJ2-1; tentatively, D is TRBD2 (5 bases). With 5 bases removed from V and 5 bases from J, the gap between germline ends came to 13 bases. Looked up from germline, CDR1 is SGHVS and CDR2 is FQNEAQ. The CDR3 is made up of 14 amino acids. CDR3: CASSPRDRNNEQFF. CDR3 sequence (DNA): TGTGCCAGCAGCCCCCGGGATAGGAACAATGAGCAGTTCTTC.

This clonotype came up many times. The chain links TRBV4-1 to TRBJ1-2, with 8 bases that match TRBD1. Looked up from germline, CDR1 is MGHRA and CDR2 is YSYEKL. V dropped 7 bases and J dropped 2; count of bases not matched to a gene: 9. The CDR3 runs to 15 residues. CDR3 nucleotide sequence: TGCGCCAGCACCCGGCCGGACAGGGAAAACTATGGCTACACCTTC. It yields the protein CASTRPDRENYGYTF.

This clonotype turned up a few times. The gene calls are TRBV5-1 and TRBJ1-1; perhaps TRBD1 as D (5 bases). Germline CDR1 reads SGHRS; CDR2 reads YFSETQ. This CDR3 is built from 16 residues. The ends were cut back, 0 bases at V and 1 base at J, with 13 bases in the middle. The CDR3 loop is CASSLASQGPNTEAFF. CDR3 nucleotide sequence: TGCGCCAGCAGCTTGGCCAGTCAGGGTCCGAACACTGAAGCTTTCTTT.

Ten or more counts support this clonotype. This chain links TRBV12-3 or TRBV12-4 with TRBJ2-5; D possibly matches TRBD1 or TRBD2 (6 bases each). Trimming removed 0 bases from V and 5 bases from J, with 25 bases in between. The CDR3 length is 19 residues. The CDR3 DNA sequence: TGTGCCAGCAGTTTAGCGCTTTCCAGTACCCGGGGGCCTTTGGAGACCCAGTACTTC. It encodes CASSLALSSTRGPLETQYF.